This TCR beta chain is drawn from a study of T-cell reconstitution after alpha-beta-depleted transplantation in children (dated by TCRdb to 2016 to 2017). In the study overall: Using TCR repertoire profiling, the study quantitatively followed how T-cell immune reconstitution unfolded in children after TCRalphabeta/CD19-depleted allogeneic hematopoietic cell transplantation.

About this clonotype: Its antigen has not been determined. No base-level quality is on record; no much larger clone is a single base apart.

V is trimmed back by 3 bases and J by 4 bases, and the junction contains 4 bases that no gene match accounts for. The CDR3 holds 15 amino acids from the cysteine to the phenylalanine. The entry retains the CDR3 DNA only, 45 bases that are in frame from base 1. Libraries came from PCR. Sequencing instrument: Illumina HiSeq 2500. TCR library preparation used molecular barcoding, with unique molecular identifiers applied to normalize quantification of the TCRbeta repertoire. Through fastp at Q25 and MiXCR, TCRdb rebuilt clones from the public reads, retaining in-frame beta chains. Entries that share a CDR3 protein sequence are merged under the most common genes and DNA. The sample profile shows some 500,000 distinct CDR3 sequences; 30% to 35% of them were found once. Jointly, the top ten make up 2% to 3% of the sample.

This material consisted of PBMCs from the stem cell graft donor, taken from the stem cell graft. This TCR was sampled from a human donor who donated a stem cell graft to a child with aplastic anemia. Recombination connected TRBV12-3 or TRBV12-4 to TRBJ1-4, with 8 bases in between that match TRBD1. The CDR3 reads as follows: CASSFWTGRNEKLFF. The nucleotides read TGTGCCAGCAGTTTTTGGACAGGGCGTAATGAAAAACTGTTTTTT.